These 21 T cell receptor beta chains originate from one sample sequenced in a study of blood T cells in healthy people across ages. The use of a sample-barcoded 5' primer and a J-beta primer mix characterized a second PCR of about 7 to 12 cycles. TCRdb reprocessed the 5' RACE reads via MiXCR and lists one record per CDR3 protein. The sample carries 1.5 million to 2 million distinct CDR3 sequences, roughly 27% recorded once. Material for sequencing was blood. The receptors shown here come from a woman younger than 45 in good health.

The chain is built from TRBV4-1 and TRBJ2-3; 12 bases match TRBD2. The CDR3 length is 18 residues. Germline V CDR1 and CDR2: MGHRA, YSYEKL. Trimming removed 0 bases from V and 4 bases from J; junction bases left unmatched: 8. In nucleotides, the CDR3 is TGCGCCAGCAGCCAAGAAAGGTCTAGCGGGGGGGCGGCAGATACGCAGTATTTT. This codes for CASSQERSSGGAADTQYF.

This clonotype came up a few times. This chain links TRBV28 with TRBJ1-5, with D unresolved. The V end was cut by 7 bases, the J end by 0 bases, with 4 bases between. The CDR3 totals 12 residues. Germline V CDR1 and CDR2: MDHEN, SYDVKM. The CDR3 DNA is TGTGCCAGCATATCTAGCAATCAGCCCCAGCATTTT. Encoded protein: CASISSNQPQHF.

Of note for this clonotype: With a much larger clone just one base away, this may be a read error. The gene calls are TRBV4-1 and TRBJ2-3; tentatively, D is TRBD2 (5 bases). Germline CDR1 is MGHRA and CDR2 is YSYEKL. This CDR3 contains 15 residues. V was cut by 1 base and J by 4 bases, with 12 bases left in between. The CDR3 nucleotides read TGCGCCAGCAGCCAAGGAGGAGGTTATCCAGATACGCAGTATTTT. Its translation: CASSQGGGYPDTQYF.

There are a few counts of this clonotype. The chain couples TRBV24-1 to TRBJ1-5; D gene unclear. V dropped 3 bases and J dropped 1 base, with 3 bases sitting between them. The CDR3 is made up of 13 amino acids. CDR1 and CDR2 from the germline V gene are KGHDR and SFDVKD. CDR3 protein: CATSDVSNQPQHF. Written as DNA, the CDR3 is TGTGCCACCAGTGATGTCAGCAATCAGCCCCAGCATTTT.

This clonotype was found a few times. The V gene is TRBV7-9, the J gene TRBJ2-7; D gene unclear. V lost 2 bases, J lost 3 bases, and 8 bases lay in between. The CDR3 has 13 amino acids. Germline CDR1 is SEHNR and CDR2 is FQNEAQ (reference sequence). The CDR3 DNA sequence: TGTGCCAGCAGCTTATCGGAGCACTACGAGCAGTACTTC. Its protein product is CASSLSEHYEQYF.

The rearrangement links TRBV2 to TRBJ2-7; D ambiguous. The CDR3 consists of 12 residues. The germline V gene has CDR1 SNHLY and CDR2 FYNNEI. The V and J ends lost 7 bases and 1 base respectively, with 8 bases between them. CDR3 loop: CASITDSYEQYF. The CDR3 DNA sequence: TGTGCCAGCATAACGGATTCCTACGAGCAGTACTTC.

This clonotype appeared a few times. V and J are TRBV5-1 and TRBJ1-2; D remains ambiguous. Germline V lookup: CDR1 SGHRS, CDR2 YFSETQ. The CDR3 is made up of 14 amino acids. V shed 1 base and J shed 5 bases, with 12 bases lying between them. The CDR3: CASSLSSGTYGYTF. CDR3 sequence (DNA): TGCGCCAGCAGCTTGTCTTCAGGAACTTATGGCTACACCTTC.

This clonotype came up many times. V and J are TRBV29-1 and TRBJ1-1, with D unresolved. In germline, CDR1 is SQVTM, CDR2 ANQGSEA. V lost 5 bases to trimming and J lost 0 bases, with 4 bases between them. The CDR3 runs to 11 residues. In DNA form, the CDR3 reads TGCAGCGTTCGGTTGAACACTGAAGCTTTCTTT. It encodes CSVRLNTEAFF.

The V call is TRBV5-1, the J call TRBJ1-1; no clear D. V lost 5 bases to trimming and J lost 1 base, with 9 bases between them. CDR1 is SGHRS and CDR2 is YFSETQ in the germline V gene. This CDR3 is built from 13 residues. This CDR3 is CASRIGENTEAFF. The DNA for the CDR3 is TGCGCCAGCAGAATAGGTGAGAACACTGAAGCTTTCTTT.

This clonotype was recorded a few times. The J gene is TRBJ2-3, the V gene TRBV7-2, with D tentatively TRBD2 (6 bases). This CDR3 is built from 19 residues. CDR1 is SGHTA, CDR2 FQGNSA, per germline. V was pared by 5 bases and J by 5 bases, with 29 bases between. CDR3 protein: CASSHTGTPRATPIDTQYF. The CDR3 nucleotides are TGTGCCAGCAGCCACACCGGGACTCCCCGGGCTACACCTATAGATACGCAGTATTTT.

This clonotype was found a few times. The rearrangement uses TRBV28 and TRBJ1-1, with D tentatively TRBD1 (6 bases). Looked up from germline, CDR1 is MDHEN and CDR2 is SYDVKM. The CDR3 extends over 11 amino acids. Trimming pared 5 bases from V and 11 bases from J, leaving 12 bases between. Here the CDR3 DNA reads TGTGCCAGCAGTCGACCCCAGGGGGCTTTCTTT. As protein: CASSRPQGAFF.

This clonotype was observed a few times. J is TRBJ1-1 and V is TRBV6-2 or TRBV6-3; D is unclear. Germline-derived CDR1 and CDR2 are MNHEY and SVGEGT. The CDR3 has 13 residues. Trimming took off 0 bases at V and 4 bases at J, with 6 bases between the two ends. CDR3 region: CASSYSSRTEAFF. The CDR3 bases are TGTGCCAGCAGTTACTCGAGCCGCACTGAAGCTTTCTTT.

This clonotype was counted a few times. This rearrangement joins TRBV12-3 or TRBV12-4 to TRBJ1-6; TRBD1 is a possible D gene (6 bases). Trimming removed 6 bases from V and 10 bases from J, with 16 bases in between. The length of the CDR3 is 14 residues. CDR3 loop: CASSPAVGASPLHF. The CDR3 nucleotides read TGTGCCAGCAGCCCGGCGGTGGGGGCATCACCCCTCCACTTT.

There are many counts of this clonotype. V is TRBV27 and J is TRBJ2-4, with D possibly being TRBD2 (5 bases). V was cut by 5 bases and J by 0 bases, with 11 bases left in between. This CDR3 contains 15 residues. Germline lookup yields CDR1 MNHEY and CDR2 SMNVEV (reference sequence). CDR3 sequence: CASSVRSGAKNIQYF. CDR3 coding DNA: TGTGCCAGCAGTGTTAGGAGCGGAGCCAAAAACATTCAGTACTTC.

Points on this clonotype: A read error may produce the germline difference seen at one junction end. This sequence joins TRBV3-1 and TRBJ2-3; no definite D call. The germline gives CDR1 LGHDT, CDR2 YNNKEL (reference sequence). This CDR3 contains 11 residues. This CDR3 reads CASSRLNTRYF. CDR3 DNA: TGTGCCAGCAGCCGATTGAATACGCGGTATTTT.

The chain joins TRBV5-1 to TRBJ2-1; a weak D match, TRBD2 (6 bases). CDR3 length: 14 residues. The germline V gene encodes CDR1 SGHRS and CDR2 YFSETQ. Trimming pared 7 bases from V and 3 bases from J, leaving 14 bases between. The CDR3 DNA reads TGCGCCAGCCGCGGGGCGAAGGACTACAATGAGCAGTTCTTC. It encodes CASRGAKDYNEQFF.

V and J are TRBV12-3 or TRBV12-4 and TRBJ2-1, with D hard to call. The V end lost 2 bases, the J end lost 5 bases, and 16 bases lay between the germline ends. The CDR3 consists of 16 residues. The CDR3: CASSLSRDSVNNEQFF. Written as DNA, the CDR3 is TGTGCCAGCAGTTTATCTAGGGATAGTGTAAACAATGAGCAGTTCTTC.

This chain joins TRBV20-1 and TRBJ2-3, with 11 bases aligning to TRBD2. CDR3 length: 15 residues. After removal of 8 bases from V and 6 bases from J, the junction contained 13 bases not matched to a gene. The V gene's germline CDR1 is DFQATT and CDR2 SNEGSKA (reference sequence). CDR3 DNA sequence: TGCAGTCTATCGGGTAGCGGGGGGGCGATGGATACGCAGTATTTT. This sequence encodes CSLSGSGGAMDTQYF.

The CDR3 loop is CASSPAGGGSYNEQFF. The DNA for the CDR3 is TGTGCCAGTTCCCCGGCGGGGGGGGGCTCCTACAATGAGCAGTTCTTC. The chain is built from TRBV3-1 and TRBJ2-1; 9 bases line up with TRBD2. Germline loops: CDR1 LGHDT, CDR2 YNNKEL (reference sequence). This CDR3 has 16 residues. V lost 9 bases to trimming and J lost 0 bases; unmatched junction nucleotides: 9.

At least ten counts were recorded for this clonotype. This may be a read error: a much more frequent sequence differs by one nucleotide. Here the CDR3 DNA reads TGTGCCAGCACCCGAGGGTGGGGCTCCTACGAGCAGTACTTC. It encodes CASTRGWGSYEQYF. The chain carries TRBV7-2 and TRBJ2-7, with TRBD2 as a possible D gene (5 bases). CDR1 and CDR2 from the germline V gene are SGHTA and FQGNSA. This CDR3 has 14 residues. Trimming shortened V by 7 bases and J by 0 bases, and 13 bases separated the two germline ends.

The chain carries TRBV7-6 and TRBJ2-5, with D possibly TRBD2 on 6 matching bases. The CDR3 loop spans 15 amino acids. Between the trimmed V and J ends, which lost 5 bases and 5 bases, there was a span of 18 bases. Germline CDR1 and CDR2: SGHVS and FNYEAQ. The CDR3 spells CASSGGSPRWETQYF. CDR3 DNA: TGTGCCAGCAGCGGGGGGTCTCCTCGATGGGAGACCCAGTACTTC. Variable domain in full (rest from reference TRBV7-6 and TRBJ2-5): GAGVSQSPRYKVTKRGQDVALRCDPISGHVSLYWYRQALGQGPEFLTYFNYEAQQDKSGLPNDRFSAERPEGSISTLTIQRTEQRDSAMYRCASSGGSPRWETQYFGPGTRLLVL.